The sequence of this T cell receptor (beta chain) was determined in a study of sequential checkpoint blockade in melanoma. Study details: Patients were randomized 1:1 to nivolumab-then-ipilimumab or ipilimumab-then-nivolumab first-line.

Only in-frame clones appear in the TCRdb table, and some are missing; sequencing was by immunoSEQ multiplex PCR. The data contain over 30,000 clones, about four fifths of them singletons. This sample's treatment: randomized to nivolumab then ipilimumab (arm A) or the reverse (arm B). DNA-damaging chemotherapy had not been given to any patient beforehand. V dropped 0 bases and J dropped 0 bases, with 11 bases sitting between them. The V gene's germline CDR1 is MNHNY and CDR2 SVGAGI (reference sequence). The CDR3 has 16 residues. This clonotype originated in a human donor with melanoma. The source was CD8+ T cells sorted from blood (inferred from file names), collected from a patient given nivolumab and ipilimumab in sequence. This rearrangement joins TRBV6-6 to TRBJ1-1; D uncertain. CDR3 coding DNA: TGTGCCAGCAGTTACTCCCCCTCAGGATTGAACACTGAAGCTTTCTTT. It codes for CASSYSPSGLNTEAFF.